This T cell receptor beta chain derives from a study of T cells in Graves' hyperthyroidism and ophthalmopathy. Study-level background: Initial diagnosis, before any treatment, was when peripheral blood was collected. Study-wide results and limits: It was a median around 6 months before onset that the model predicted ophthalmopathy.

The TCR beta CDR3 regions underwent amplification using RNA transcripts as the source. Primed by the HTBI set, a first-round RT-PCR was run on the TCR CDR3. MiXCR, run by TCRdb on the multiplex PCR reads, gives a single entry per CDR3 protein. This table has approximately 380,000 distinct CDR3 sequences, approximately 19% appearing once. This clonotype appeared many times. Its target is unknown. The V and J ends lost 5 bases and 3 bases, in that order; junction bases with no gene match: 11. Germline values: CDR1 SGHTS, CDR2 YDEGEE. The CDR3 length is 15 residues. Diagnoses were made from clinical symptoms, serum measures (thyroxine and TRAb), thyroid ultrasound and orbital computed tomography. The PBMCs studied were ones that came from around 10 ml fresh peripheral blood.

This chain joins TRBV5-8 and TRBJ2-7; 7 bases line up with TRBD1. The sequenced sample consisted of blood. The TCR was taken from a woman younger than 30 with Graves' hyperthyroidism. The CDR3 region has the DNA TGTGCCAGCAGTCTTACGACAGGGAGAAACTACGAGCAGTACTTC. Translating it yields CASSLTTGRNYEQYF.